These T cell receptor beta chains were read from a single sample in a study of regulatory T cells in long-lasting Graves disease. MiXCR was run by TCRdb on the multiplex PCR reads, yielding one entry per CDR3 protein. This table holds about 220,000 distinct CDR3 sequences, roughly 19% found once. These records were also assigned to another study, of T cells in Graves' hyperthyroidism and ophthalmopathy.

This sample comprised peripheral blood mononuclear cells (PBMCs), obtained at new diagnosis, from a patient treated with antithyroid drugs. These receptor sequences come from a woman aged 25 to 45 with Graves disease. The CDR3 runs from the conserved cysteine through the conserved F or W. Each record gives: D gene, V gene, J gene, clone size, CDR3 DNA, CDR3 protein. D genes are given only for firm matches. Some rows have no size entry. The others give once, few or many, or a class for an expanded clone.

d_call: NA
v_call: TRBV30
j_call: TRBJ1-1
clone_size: many
cdr3_nt: TGTGCCTGGAGAAGGCAGGGGATGAACACTGAAGCTTTCTTT
cdr3_aa: CAWRRQGMNTEAFF

d_call: NA
v_call: TRBV5-1
j_call: TRBJ1-3
clone_size: many
cdr3_nt: TGCGCCAGCAGCTTGGGGGCACACTCTGGAAACACCATATATTTT
cdr3_aa: CASSLGAHSGNTIYF

d_call: NA
v_call: TRBV12-3/TRBV12-4
j_call: TRBJ1-1
clone_size: NA
cdr3_nt: TGTGCCAGCAGGAGTAGGGAAAAGAACACTGAAGCTTTCTTT
cdr3_aa: CASRSREKNTEAFF

d_call: NA
v_call: TRBV29-1
j_call: TRBJ2-1
clone_size: many
cdr3_nt: TGCAGCGTCAGTGGGACGGAGGGGCGCGGGGATGAGCAGTTCTTC
cdr3_aa: CSVSGTEGRGDEQFF

d_call: TRBD2
v_call: TRBV6-1
j_call: TRBJ2-5
clone_size: many
cdr3_nt: TGTGCCAGCAGGGGGGGGACTAGCGGGGACACCCCTCAAGAGACCCAGTACTTC
cdr3_aa: CASRGGTSGDTPQETQYF

d_call: NA
v_call: TRBV6-2/TRBV6-3
j_call: TRBJ2-1
clone_size: NA
cdr3_nt: TGTGCCGGAAGGGGATTTAATGGACATGAGCAGTTCTTC
cdr3_aa: CAGRGFNGHEQFF

d_call: TRBD2
v_call: TRBV2
j_call: TRBJ2-3
clone_size: many
cdr3_nt: TGTGCCAGCAGTGATAATGCGGGAGTGGCAGATACGCAGTATTTT
cdr3_aa: CASSDNAGVADTQYF

d_call: NA
v_call: TRBV27
j_call: TRBJ2-3
clone_size: NA
cdr3_nt: TGTGCCAGCAGTTTTGGTGCTACCTCAGGAGATACGCAGTATTTT
cdr3_aa: CASSFGATSGDTQYF

d_call: TRBD1
v_call: TRBV28
j_call: TRBJ1-1
clone_size: many
cdr3_nt: TGTGCCAGCAGCCCTCCAGGGGGCCGGGGTACTGAAGCTTTCTTT
cdr3_aa: CASSPPGGRGTEAFF

d_call: NA
v_call: TRBV27
j_call: TRBJ2-1
clone_size: many
cdr3_nt: TGTGCCAGCAGCCTTTGGGATGAGCAGTTCTTC
cdr3_aa: CASSLWDEQFF

d_call: NA
v_call: TRBV29-1
j_call: TRBJ1-4
clone_size: NA
cdr3_nt: TGCAGCGCAACGAGGGACATAGGCGAAAAACTGTTTTTT
cdr3_aa: CSATRDIGEKLFF

d_call: NA
v_call: TRBV29-1
j_call: TRBJ2-5
clone_size: NA
cdr3_nt: TGCAGCGTTGTACGAGGGCAAGAGACCCTGTACTTC
cdr3_aa: CSVVRGQETLYF

d_call: TRBD1
v_call: TRBV5-5
j_call: TRBJ2-5
clone_size: many
cdr3_nt: TGTGCCAGCAGCTCAACCCAGGACAGGGGGCAAGAGACCCAGTACTTC
cdr3_aa: CASSSTQDRGQETQYF

d_call: TRBD2
v_call: TRBV28
j_call: TRBJ2-7
clone_size: many
cdr3_nt: TGTGCCAGCAGTCCGGGACTAGCGGCCGTGGAGCAGTACTTC
cdr3_aa: CASSPGLAAVEQYF

d_call: TRBD1
v_call: TRBV27
j_call: TRBJ1-5
clone_size: many
cdr3_nt: TGTGCCAGTTCAAGACAGGGAGGAGGAAATCAGCCCCAGCATTTT
cdr3_aa: CASSRQGGGNQPQHF

d_call: TRBD2
v_call: TRBV10-1
j_call: TRBJ2-3
clone_size: few
cdr3_nt: TGCGCCAGCAGTGAGTCGGGACTAGCGGGAGGGCAATTGATCCGCACAGATACGCAGTATTTT
cdr3_aa: CASSESGLAGGQLIRTDTQYF

d_call: NA
v_call: TRBV11-2
j_call: TRBJ1-1
clone_size: many
cdr3_nt: TGTGCCAGCAGCCCCCACCAGGGGCCCTCTGAAGCTTTCTTT
cdr3_aa: CASSPHQGPSEAFF

d_call: NA
v_call: TRBV5-5
j_call: TRBJ1-5
clone_size: few
cdr3_nt: TGTGCCAGCAGCTTGGAACCGAGCAATCAGCCCCAGCATTTT
cdr3_aa: CASSLEPSNQPQHF

d_call: NA
v_call: TRBV11-3
j_call: TRBJ2-1
clone_size: many
cdr3_nt: TGTGCCAGCAGCCCCACTGGAAGCTACAATGAGCAGTTCTTC
cdr3_aa: CASSPTGSYNEQFF

d_call: NA
v_call: TRBV7-9
j_call: TRBJ2-6
clone_size: many
cdr3_nt: TGTGCCAGCAGCTTAGTTGGAGGGGGCCCCTCTGGGGCCAACGTCCTGACTTTC
cdr3_aa: CASSLVGGGPSGANVLTF

d_call: TRBD2
v_call: TRBV28
j_call: TRBJ2-5
clone_size: many
cdr3_nt: TGTGCCAGCAGAGCCGTCCAGCGGGGGACCCAGTACTTC
cdr3_aa: CASRAVQRGTQYF

d_call: NA
v_call: TRBV7-2
j_call: TRBJ2-4
clone_size: many
cdr3_nt: TGTGCCAGCAGCTTAGTCGGGGACTTTCGACAAGCCAAAAACATTCAGTACTTC
cdr3_aa: CASSLVGDFRQAKNIQYF

d_call: NA
v_call: TRBV6-1
j_call: TRBJ1-5
clone_size: few
cdr3_nt: TGTGTCAGCAGTGAGTCGGGTCCCGGGCGGCCCCAGCATTTT
cdr3_aa: CVSSESGPGRPQHF

d_call: NA
v_call: TRBV29-1
j_call: TRBJ1-2
clone_size: many
cdr3_nt: TGCAGCGCTGTTTTCGCCTTACAGGAAGGCTACACCTTC
cdr3_aa: CSAVFALQEGYTF

d_call: NA
v_call: TRBV28
j_call: TRBJ1-5
clone_size: NA
cdr3_nt: TGTGCCAGCTCCGGGGCGGGTCAGCCCCAGCATTTT
cdr3_aa: CASSGAGQPQHF

d_call: NA
v_call: TRBV6-9
j_call: TRBJ2-2
clone_size: NA
cdr3_nt: TGTGCCAGCAGTTCCACAAGAGGTAGAACCGGGGACACCGGGGGGCTGTTTTTT
cdr3_aa: CASSSTRGRTGDTGGLFF

d_call: TRBD1
v_call: TRBV30
j_call: TRBJ2-1
clone_size: many
cdr3_nt: TGTGCCTGGACCCGGACAGGGCCAGGGTACAATGAGCAGTTCTTC
cdr3_aa: CAWTRTGPGYNEQFF

d_call: NA
v_call: TRBV6-5
j_call: TRBJ1-1
clone_size: many
cdr3_nt: TGTGCCAGCAGTTGGACGAAAGGGTGGACTGAAGCTTTCTTT
cdr3_aa: CASSWTKGWTEAFF

d_call: TRBD2
v_call: TRBV6-1
j_call: TRBJ2-1
clone_size: NA
cdr3_nt: TGTGCCAGCAGGGAGAGCGGGAGGGCTAATGAGCAGTTCTTC
cdr3_aa: CASRESGRANEQFF

d_call: NA
v_call: TRBV6-1
j_call: TRBJ2-7
clone_size: many
cdr3_nt: TGTGCCAGCAGATCTCGAAGGGGTGACGAGCAGTACTTC
cdr3_aa: CASRSRRGDEQYF

d_call: NA
v_call: TRBV2
j_call: TRBJ1-2
clone_size: many
cdr3_nt: TGTGCCAGCAGTATTAAGACAGACTCCTATGGCTACACCTTC
cdr3_aa: CASSIKTDSYGYTF

d_call: TRBD1
v_call: TRBV7-8
j_call: TRBJ1-3
clone_size: NA
cdr3_nt: TGTGCCAGCAGCTTAGAGGGGGCCTTCTCTGGAAACACCATATATTTT
cdr3_aa: CASSLEGAFSGNTIYF

d_call: NA
v_call: TRBV6-2/TRBV6-3
j_call: TRBJ2-1
clone_size: many
cdr3_nt: TGTGCCAGCGTGGAACGGGAGAGCTCCTACAATGAGCAGTTCTTC
cdr3_aa: CASVERESSYNEQFF

d_call: NA
v_call: TRBV20-1
j_call: TRBJ1-6
clone_size: many
cdr3_nt: TGCAGTGCTCCCATTTCGGCAGGGCGTATGGGAAATTCACCCCTCCACTTT
cdr3_aa: CSAPISAGRMGNSPLHF

d_call: TRBD1
v_call: TRBV19
j_call: TRBJ2-3
clone_size: NA
cdr3_nt: TGTGTCAGTAGTGGGGGCCACAGGGGGCGCAGAACAGATACGCAGTATTTT
cdr3_aa: CVSSGGHRGRRTDTQYF

d_call: NA
v_call: TRBV28
j_call: TRBJ1-2
clone_size: many
cdr3_nt: TGTGCCAGCAGTTTATGGGGGGGATTC
cdr3_aa: CASSLWGGF